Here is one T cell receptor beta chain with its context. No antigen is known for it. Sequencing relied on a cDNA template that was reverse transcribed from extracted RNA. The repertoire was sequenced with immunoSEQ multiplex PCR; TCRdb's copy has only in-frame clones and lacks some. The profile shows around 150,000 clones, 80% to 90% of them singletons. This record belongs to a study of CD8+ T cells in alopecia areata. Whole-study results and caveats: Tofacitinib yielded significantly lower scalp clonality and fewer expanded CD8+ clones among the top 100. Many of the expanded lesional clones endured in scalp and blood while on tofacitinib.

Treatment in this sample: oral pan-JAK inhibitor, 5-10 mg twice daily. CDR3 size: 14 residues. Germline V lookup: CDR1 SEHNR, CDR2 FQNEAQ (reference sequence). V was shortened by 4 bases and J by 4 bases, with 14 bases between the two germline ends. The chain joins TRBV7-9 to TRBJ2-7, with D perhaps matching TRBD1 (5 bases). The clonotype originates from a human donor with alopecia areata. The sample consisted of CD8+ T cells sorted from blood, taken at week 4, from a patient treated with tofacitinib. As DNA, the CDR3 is TGTGCCAGCAGCTCAAGGACACCGCCGTACGAGCAGTACTTC. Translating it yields CASSSRTPPYEQYF.